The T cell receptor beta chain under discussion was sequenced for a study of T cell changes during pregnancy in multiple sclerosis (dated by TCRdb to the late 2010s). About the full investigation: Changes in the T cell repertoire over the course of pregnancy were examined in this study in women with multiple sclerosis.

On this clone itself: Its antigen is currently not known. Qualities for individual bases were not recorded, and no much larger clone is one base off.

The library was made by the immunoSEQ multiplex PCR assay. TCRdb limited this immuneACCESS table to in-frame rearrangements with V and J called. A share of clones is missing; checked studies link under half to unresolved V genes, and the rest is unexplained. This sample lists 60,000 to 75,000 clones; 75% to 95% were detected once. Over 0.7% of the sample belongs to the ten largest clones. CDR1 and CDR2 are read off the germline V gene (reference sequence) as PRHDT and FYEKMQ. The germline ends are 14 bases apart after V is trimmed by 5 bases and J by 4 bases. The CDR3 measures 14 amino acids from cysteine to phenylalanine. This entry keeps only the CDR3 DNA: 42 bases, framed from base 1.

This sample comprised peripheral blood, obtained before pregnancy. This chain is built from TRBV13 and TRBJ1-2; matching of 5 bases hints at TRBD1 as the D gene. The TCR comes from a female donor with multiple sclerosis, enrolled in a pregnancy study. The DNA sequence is TGTGCCAGCAGCCTGGGGGGTAATGGCTATGGCTACACCTTC. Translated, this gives CASSLGGNGYGYTF.